What follows is one T cell receptor beta chain and its context. What it binds is not known. Sequencing used immunoSEQ multiplex PCR; TCRdb keeps in-frame clones, though not all of them. The sample lists roughly 53,000 clones; 87% were seen once. The data were obtained in a study of PD-L1 blockade in urothelial cancer. Findings of the study overall: Better survival was forecast by a pretreatment blood TCR clonality below the median.

Indicated time point: pretreatment peripheral blood. The trim removed 1 base at V and 0 bases at J, leaving 7 bases unmatched. This CDR3 is built from 18 residues. CDR1 is SGHTS and CDR2 is YDEGEE in the germline V gene. This clonotype was sampled from a woman between 55 and 75 years old with urothelial cancer. The sample here was PBMCs, taken around atezolizumab (anti-PD-L1) treatment. The chain combines TRBV5-8 with TRBJ2-1; 10 bases are shared with TRBD2. The CDR3 region is CASSLLWTSGISYNEQFF. The CDR3 DNA is TGTGCCAGCAGCTTGTTGTGGACTAGCGGTATCTCCTACAATGAGCAGTTCTTC.